This T cell receptor (beta chain) was captured in a study of T cells in Graves' hyperthyroidism and ophthalmopathy. The CDR3 runs to 13 residues. Trimming took off 2 bases at V and 7 bases at J, with 14 bases between the two ends. Germline V gives CDR1 GTSNPN, CDR2 SVGIG (reference sequence). This clonotype was recorded a few times. As yet, its antigen is unknown. Study conclusions and caveats: Most clonotypes expanded in thyroid above 0.001 were likewise present in blood.

PBMCs were sourced from more than 9 ml fresh peripheral blood. Researchers amplified the TCR beta CDR3 regions from RNA transcripts. TCR CDR3 regions were first amplified by RT-PCR with HTBI primers. TCRdb reprocessed the multiplex PCR reads with MiXCR, giving one entry per CDR3 protein. This sample has hundreds of thousands of distinct CDR3 sequences, with around 24% found just once. V usage is TRBV30 and J usage is TRBJ1-2; D is uncertain. This TCR derives from a woman between 25 and 40 years old with Graves' ophthalmopathy. Sequencing input: blood. The CDR3 nucleotides are TGTGCCTGGAGTCCTGGGGTAACTCTTGGCTACACCTTC. Protein: CAWSPGVTLGYTF.